Listed here is a single T cell receptor (beta chain). The protocol was immunoSEQ multiplex PCR, while the TCRdb copy is restricted to in-frame clones and leaves out a portion. The table records roughly 66,000 clones, roughly 87% of them present only once. This sample was included in a study of OX40 agonist ivuxolimab in advanced cancers. This sample comprised CD4+ or CD8+ T cells sorted from blood, obtained in a trial of the OX40 agonist ivuxolimab. This sequence originates from an adult with an advanced solid tumor such as melanoma, head and neck, liver or kidney cancer.

CDR3 region: CASSSQLAAYNEQFF. CDR3 nucleotides: TGTGCCAGCAGTTCGCAACTAGCAGCATACAATGAGCAGTTCTTC. This rearrangement joins TRBV7-2 to TRBJ2-1, with D perhaps TRBD2 (6 bases). The V gene lost 6 bases and the J gene lost 4 bases, with 16 bases spanning the gap. The CDR3 covers 15 residues. Germline V CDR1 and CDR2: SGHTA, FQGNSA.